The sample holds many counts of the clone carrying this T cell receptor beta chain. The data stem from a study of neurological immune-mediated disorders. Each CDR3 protein gets one entry after TCRdb re-called the 5' RACE reads with MiXCR. This table holds 80,000 or so distinct CDR3 sequences, around a tenth found once. CDR1 and CDR2 (germline): LGHDT, YNNKEL (reference sequence). This CDR3 is built from 13 residues. Deletions cut 4 bases from V and 4 bases from J, with 10 bases between. Unsorted libraries came from 2 million PBMCs stored at -80 °C. The chain joins TRBV3-1 to TRBJ1-2; no reliable D call. This sequence originates from a man aged 45-60 years in good health. The sample comprised PBMCs. Written as DNA, the CDR3 is TGTGCCAGCAGCCCCTCAGCAGCCTATGGCTACACCTTC. This gives the protein CASSPSAAYGYTF.